A single sample gave rise to the 30 T cell receptor beta chains below, sequenced in a study of cytomegalovirus exposure and HLA in healthy donors. Produced via immunoSEQ multiplex PCR; TCRdb's table is partial and in-frame only. The sample carries 75,000 to 95,000 clones, 96% recorded once. Sequences were obtained from PBMCs. All receptors come from a man aged 18 to 30 in good health and CMV-seronegative.

This chain links TRBV19 with TRBJ2-3; 9 bases are shared with TRBD2. With 4 bases clipped from V and 4 bases from J, the junction kept 9 bases outside the gene matches. This CDR3 has 16 residues. Germline lookup yields CDR1 LNHDA and CDR2 SQIVND (reference sequence). CDR3 in amino acids: CASSTTRTSVADTQYF. The CDR3 DNA reads as TGTGCCAGTAGTACGACCAGGACTAGCGTCGCAGATACGCAGTATTTT.

J is TRBJ1-1 and V is TRBV28; TRBD1 matches 8 bases. CDR1 is MDHEN and CDR2 is SYDVKM in the germline V gene. The junction had 7 bases not matched to a gene; V was cut back by 4 bases and J by 3 bases. This CDR3 has 15 residues. The CDR3: CASSSPGGSDTEAFF. In nucleotides, the CDR3 is TGTGCCAGCAGTTCCCCAGGGGGCTCGGACACTGAAGCTTTCTTT.

This chain uses TRBV5-1 with TRBJ2-1, with D possibly being TRBD1 (6 bases). V lost 0 bases and J lost 10, with 8 bases in between. The germline V gene encodes CDR1 SGHRS and CDR2 YFSETQ. There are 12 residues in the CDR3. This chain's CDR3 is CASSLAQGEQFF. CDR3 in DNA: TGCGCCAGCAGCTTGGCCCAGGGGGAGCAGTTCTTC.

This chain links TRBV19 with TRBJ1-5; the match to TRBD1 covers 7 bases. The CDR3 spans 16 residues. J gave up 1 base and V 2 bases, and 5 bases lay outside the gene matches. Germline loops: CDR1 LNHDA, CDR2 SQIVND (reference sequence). CDR3 nucleotide sequence: TGTGCCAGTAGTATAAACAGGGGAATGAGCAATCAGCCCCAGCATTTT. It is translated as CASSINRGMSNQPQHF.

V is TRBV19 and J is TRBJ1-1; 7 nucleotides agree with TRBD1. This CDR3 has 13 residues. J was trimmed by 5 bases and V by 10 bases; bases with no gene match: 10. The germline gives CDR1 LNHDA, CDR2 SQIVND (reference sequence). The CDR3: CATRGFQGTEAFF. CDR3 DNA sequence: TGTGCCACCAGGGGGTTCCAGGGGACTGAAGCTTTCTTT.

The chain combines TRBV2 with TRBJ2-3; D not certain. The CDR3 contains 12 residues. CDR1 is SNHLY, CDR2 FYNNEI, per germline. V dropped 2 bases and J dropped 3 bases, with 3 bases sitting between them. CDR3 residues: CASSEYTDTQYF. CDR3 nucleotides: TGTGCCAGCAGTGAATATACAGATACGCAGTATTTT.

The rearrangement uses TRBV9 and TRBJ1-1, with D possibly matching TRBD1 (6 bases). Between the trimmed V and J ends, which lost 4 bases and 4 bases, there was a span of 11 bases. CDR1 and CDR2 from the germline V gene are SGDLS and YYNGEE. This CDR3 region has 13 residues. The CDR3 coding sequence is TGTGCCAGCAGCTTTACAGGGCTCACTGAAGCTTTCTTT. This translates into CASSFTGLTEAFF. The full variable domain, rest sourced from reference TRBV9 and TRBJ1-1, is DSGVTQTPKHLITATGQRVTLRCSPRSGDLSVYWYQQSLDQGLQFLIQYYNGEERAKGNILERFSAQQFPDLHSELNLSSLELGDSALYFCASSFTGLTEAFFGQGTRLTVV.

CDR3 in amino acids: CASRTGTTSSYNEQFF. Here the CDR3 DNA reads TGCGCCAGCAGGACAGGGACGACTAGCTCCTACAATGAGCAGTTCTTC. This chain links TRBV5-1 with TRBJ2-1; a weak D match, TRBD1 (7 bases). V shed 5 bases and J shed 0 bases, with 15 bases lying between them. The CDR3 is 16 amino acids. CDR1 is SGHRS and CDR2 is YFSETQ in the germline V gene.

The chain links TRBV10-3 to TRBJ2-7; the match to TRBD2 covers 12 bases. After removal of 4 bases from V and 5 bases from J, the junction contained 9 bases not matched to a gene. The CDR3 length is 16 residues. The germline V gene encodes CDR1 ENHRY and CDR2 SYGVKD. The chain's CDR3 is CAISGTRLAGDHEQYF. The CDR3 bases are TGTGCCATCAGTGGAACAAGACTAGCGGGAGACCACGAGCAGTACTTC.

The rearrangement joins TRBV5-1 to TRBJ2-7, with 7 bases identical to TRBD2. The V gene's germline CDR1 is SGHRS and CDR2 YFSETQ. This CDR3 is built from 13 residues. The V segment lost 4 bases and the J segment 6 bases; nucleotides outside the gene matches: 7. CDR3 amino acids: CASSLGEGAEQYV. CDR3 coding DNA: TGCGCCAGCAGCCTCGGGGAGGGAGCCGAGCAGTACGTC.

The gene calls are TRBV6-1 and TRBJ2-3; D is possibly TRBD2 (6 bases). The germline gives CDR1 MNHNS, CDR2 SASEGT. Trimming took off 5 bases at V and 5 bases at J, with 11 bases between the two ends. CDR3 size: 13 residues. CDR3 DNA sequence: TGTGCCAGCAGTCCGGACTACCGAGATACGCAGTATTTT. Translated, it gives CASSPDYRDTQYF.

The chain joins TRBV5-6 to TRBJ2-1; 11 bases line up with TRBD1. V shed 1 base, J shed 7 bases, and the junction held 4 bases outside the gene matches. The V gene's germline CDR1 is SGHDT and CDR2 YYEEEE. The CDR3 covers 15 residues. The CDR3, as DNA: TGTGCCAGCAGCTTGTGGGGACAGGGGGGGAATGAGCAGTTCTTC. Protein: CASSLWGQGGNEQFF.

The rearrangement joins TRBV29-1 to TRBJ2-7; perhaps TRBD1 as D (5 bases). The V and J ends lost 6 bases and 5 bases respectively, with 11 bases between them. The CDR3 totals 11 residues. CDR1 is SQVTM, CDR2 ANQGSEA, per germline. CDR3 sequence reads: CSVRVGHEQYF. CDR3 DNA sequence: TGCAGCGTCAGGGTGGGCCACGAGCAGTACTTC.

This chain links TRBV30 with TRBJ2-4; 7 bases map to TRBD1. Trimming cost V 4 bases and J 0 bases; bases outside gene matches: 9. The CDR3 runs 16 residues. The germline gives CDR1 GTSNPN, CDR2 SVGIG (reference sequence). The CDR3 spells CAWTEDRPVAKNIQYF. The DNA for the CDR3 is TGTGCCTGGACTGAGGACAGGCCAGTAGCCAAAAACATTCAGTACTTC.

For the CDR3, the DNA is TGTGCCAGCAGTTTGGAGGGCCCAGATACGCAGTATTTT. Protein: CASSLEGPDTQYF. This chain connects TRBV28 to TRBJ2-3; possible D gene TRBD2, 6 bases. The CDR3 is 13 amino acids. Trimming took off 3 bases at V and 4 bases at J, with 8 bases between the two ends. CDR1 is MDHEN and CDR2 is SYDVKM in the germline V gene.

The chain uses TRBV6-5 and TRBJ1-2, with 12 bases aligning to TRBD1. Germline values: CDR1 MNHEY, CDR2 SVGAGI. The trim removed 2 bases at V and 7 bases at J, leaving 2 bases unmatched. CDR3 length equals 14 residues. CDR3 region: CASSYRDRGPGYTF. The DNA of the CDR3 is TGTGCCAGCAGTTACCGGGACAGGGGGCCTGGCTACACCTTC.

The CDR3 loop reads CASSLLTPDGRTEAFF. CDR3 nucleotide sequence: TGTGCCAGCAGTTTATTGACGCCCGATGGGCGCACTGAAGCTTTCTTT. The rearrangement links TRBV28 to TRBJ1-1; no reliable D call. Per germline, CDR1 MDHEN and CDR2 SYDVKM. Trimming shortened V by 1 base and J by 4 bases, and 16 bases separated the two germline ends. The CDR3 consists of 16 residues.

The chain couples TRBV10-3 to TRBJ2-7; 13 bases align to TRBD2. Germline V gene sequence: CDR1 ENHRY, CDR2 SYGVKD. The CDR3 loop spans 16 amino acids. Unmatched junction bases numbered 15, after V lost 7 bases and J lost 9 bases. CDR3 in amino acids: CAINRKLAGGLNGQYV. The CDR3 bases are TGTGCCATCAATAGGAAACTAGCGGGAGGGCTTAATGGGCAGTACGTC.

This chain connects TRBV21-1 to TRBJ2-3; the D call of TRBD2 is as the table states it, not checked on the DNA. TRBV21-1 is reported as a pseudogene. This CDR3 spans 16 amino acids. CDR3 protein: CASSKGGILPTDTQYF. The CDR3 DNA is TGTGCCAGCAGCAAAGGAGGGATTTTACCGACAGATACGCAGTATTTT.

The V and J genes are TRBV27 and TRBJ1-3; 8 bases align to TRBD1. This CDR3 spans 15 amino acids. V shed 6 bases, J shed 5 bases, and the junction held 9 bases outside the gene matches. The germline CDR1 and CDR2 sequences are MNHEY and SMNVEV (reference sequence). The CDR3 DNA is TGTGCCAGCAGCCCCGACCCAGGGGGCAGAAACACCATATATTTT. It specifies CASSPDPGGRNTIYF.

The V and J genes are TRBV10-1 and TRBJ2-1; no clear D. CDR3 length: 15 residues. V lost 0 bases, J lost 0 bases, and 6 bases lay in between. CDR1 and CDR2 from the germline V gene are WNHNN and SYGVQD (reference sequence). The CDR3 DNA sequence: TGCGCCAGCAGTGAGTCCCCGAGCTCCTACAATGAGCAGTTCTTC. This translates into CASSESPSSYNEQFF.

The chain carries TRBV5-4 and TRBJ2-7; TRBD1 aligns across 8 bases. Germline values: CDR1 SGHNT, CDR2 YYREEE (reference sequence). The CDR3 spans 17 residues. Trimming cost V 0 bases and J 3 bases; bases outside gene matches: 11. Written as DNA, the CDR3 is TGTGCCAGCAGCTTGGCTAAGACCGGGACAGGAATCTACGAGCAGTACTTC. Translating it yields CASSLAKTGTGIYEQYF.

The rearrangement links TRBV5-4 to TRBJ2-5; 7 positions agree with TRBD2. This CDR3 comprises 17 residues. J was trimmed by 5 bases and V by 0 bases; bases with no gene match: 13. Germline values: CDR1 SGHNT, CDR2 YYREEE (reference sequence). The CDR3 reads CASSLARGGGSRETQYF. In DNA form, the CDR3 reads TGTGCCAGCAGCTTGGCTAGGGGAGGCGGGAGCAGGGAGACCCAGTACTTC.

This sequence joins TRBV5-4 and TRBJ2-5; 8 bases are a match to TRBD2. Germline V gene data show CDR1 as SGHNT and CDR2 as YYREEE (reference sequence). Germline trimming cut 2 bases from V and 2 bases from J; bases unmatched to any gene: 8. The CDR3 spans 16 residues. CDR3 DNA sequence: TGTGCCAGCAGCTTCCGATTAGCGGGAACTCAAGAGACCCAGTACTTC. Amino acid sequence: CASSFRLAGTQETQYF.

The chain uses TRBV7-6 and TRBJ2-1; 7 positions match TRBD2. The CDR3 spans 16 residues. The ends lost 2 bases at V and 5 bases at J; junction bases unmatched: 9. Germline CDR1 SGHVS, CDR2 FNYEAQ. This CDR3 reads CASSLRGRDRNNEQFF. CDR3 bases: TGTGCCAGCAGCTTACGGGGGAGGGATCGAAACAATGAGCAGTTCTTC. The whole variable domain, remainder taken from reference TRBV7-6 and TRBJ2-1, is GAGVSQSPRYKVTKRGQDVALRCDPISGHVSLYWYRQALGQGPEFLTYFNYEAQQDKSGLPNDRFSAERPEGSISTLTIQRTEQRDSAMYRCASSLRGRDRNNEQFFGPGTRLTVL.

This chain joins TRBV30 and TRBJ1-1; 7 positions match TRBD1. Germline V gives CDR1 GTSNPN, CDR2 SVGIG (reference sequence). The CDR3 consists of 13 residues. Losses at the gene ends were 5 bases for V and 0 bases for J; bases not matched to a gene: 3. In DNA form, the CDR3 reads TGTGCCTGGGGGGACAGCCTGAACACTGAAGCTTTCTTT. The encoded protein is CAWGDSLNTEAFF.

The chain carries TRBV28 and TRBJ1-5; 8 bases map to TRBD1. The CDR3 covers 14 residues. The germline CDR1 and CDR2 sequences are MDHEN and SYDVKM. V was pared by 6 bases and J by 1 base, with 2 bases of the junction left unmatched. CDR3 amino acids: CASRDRVSNQPQHF. For the CDR3, the DNA is TGTGCCAGCAGGGACAGGGTGAGCAATCAGCCCCAGCATTTT. The full variable domain, rest sourced from reference TRBV28 and TRBJ1-5, is DVKVTQSSRYLVKRTGEKVFLECVQDMDHENMFWYRQDPGLGLRLIYFSYDVKMKEKGDIPEGYSVSREKKERFSLILESASTNQTSMYLCASRDRVSNQPQHFGDGTRLSIL.

The chain has TRBV7-2 and TRBJ1-4; a possible D gene is TRBD1 (5 bases). V gave up 5 bases and J gave up 4 bases, with 11 bases separating them. From germline, CDR1 is SGHTA and CDR2 FQGNSA. CDR3 length: 14 residues. CDR3 DNA: TGTGCCAGCAGCCGGAAGGGGTATAATGAAAAACTGTTTTTT. Protein product: CASSRKGYNEKLFF.

The chain carries TRBV19 and TRBJ2-1; 7 bases fit TRBD1. Germline trimming cut 3 bases from V and 1 base from J; bases unmatched to any gene: 9. CDR1 is LNHDA, CDR2 SQIVND, per germline (reference sequence). CDR3 size: 17 residues. CDR3 in amino acids: CASSIDRARGSYNEQFF. CDR3 bases: TGTGCCAGTAGTATCGACAGGGCCCGAGGTTCCTACAATGAGCAGTTCTTC.

The chain employs TRBV30 and TRBJ1-3; the D is unclear. This CDR3 is 17 amino acids long. The germline V and J ends were trimmed by 2 bases and 0 bases, with 17 bases remaining between them. Germline V gene sequence: CDR1 GTSNPN, CDR2 SVGIG (reference sequence). The DNA of the CDR3 is TGTGCCTGGAGTTCGGTTTTGGGAGGATTCTCTGGAAACACCATATATTTT. As protein: CAWSSVLGGFSGNTIYF.